These 30 T cell receptor beta chains originate from one sample sequenced in a study of blood T cell repertoires in COVID-19. Profiled with immunoSEQ multiplex PCR; TCRdb holds only in-frame clones, not every one. The profile shows 200,000 to 250,000 clones, 70% to 90% of them singletons. The sample was peripheral blood. These receptors all come from a man over 45 with COVID-19, enrolled during active disease.

This chain links TRBV9 with TRBJ2-3; D is perhaps TRBD2 (5 bases). V was trimmed by 3 bases and J by 0 bases, leaving 14 bases between them. The CDR3 is made up of 16 amino acids. Germline lookup yields CDR1 SGDLS and CDR2 YYNGEE. The CDR3, as DNA: TGTGCCAGCAGCGCCACCGGGGTTACTAGCACAGATACGCAGTATTTT. Residues: CASSATGVTSTDTQYF.

This clone came up a few times. DNA of the CDR3: TGTGCCAGCAGTGAACACAGGGTTGGTTTGGTAGGTTCACCCCTCCACTTT. Its protein product is CASSEHRVGLVGSPLHF. The chain couples TRBV6-1 to TRBJ1-6; D may be TRBD1 (6 bases). V lost 2 bases, J lost 9 bases, and 20 bases lay in between. This CDR3 region has 17 residues. The germline CDR1 and CDR2 sequences are MNHNS and SASEGT.

This clone occurred once. CDR3 sequence reads: CASSWRTGDFSAGELFF. The CDR3 DNA is TGCGCCAGCAGCTGGCGGACAGGGGATTTTTCGGCCGGGGAGCTGTTTTTT. The rearrangement links TRBV5-1 to TRBJ2-2, with 9 bases matching TRBD1. With V trimmed by 3 bases and J by 6 bases, 12 bases remained unmatched. This CDR3 has 17 amino acids. Germline lookup yields CDR1 SGHRS and CDR2 YFSETQ.

The V gene is TRBV7-3, the J gene TRBJ1-1, with 9 bases fitting TRBD1. This CDR3 has 14 residues. Trimming took 3 bases from V and 1 from J; bases not matched to a gene: 0. Per germline, CDR1 SGHTA and CDR2 FQGTGA. The CDR3 sequence: CASSLDRGNTEAFF. The CDR3 DNA is TGTGCCAGCAGCTTGGACAGGGGGAACACTGAAGCTTTCTTT.

The chain is built from TRBV4-3 and TRBJ2-3, with 11 bases matching TRBD2. After removal of 0 bases from V and 6 bases from J, the junction contained 5 bases not matched to a gene. The CDR3 has 16 amino acids. Germline values: CDR1 LGHNA, CDR2 YSLEER. The CDR3 sequence is CASSQESSGGADTQYF. The CDR3 region has the DNA TGCGCCAGCAGCCAAGAGAGTAGCGGGGGGGCCGATACGCAGTATTTT.

The chain has TRBV6-5 and TRBJ2-7; 7 positions agree with TRBD2. The CDR3 loop spans 15 amino acids. Germline trimming cut 6 bases from V and 3 bases from J; bases unmatched to any gene: 11. Germline CDR1 is MNHEY and CDR2 is SVGAGI. CDR3 coding DNA: TGTGCCAGCAGGACCTTTAGGGGAGGGCGCTACGAGCAGTACTTC. It yields the protein CASRTFRGGRYEQYF.

The chain has TRBV9 and TRBJ2-5; TRBD2 might be the D (6 bases). V was pared by 3 bases and J by 6 bases, with 15 bases between. The CDR3 contains 14 residues. From germline, CDR1 is SGDLS and CDR2 YYNGEE. CDR3 loop: CASSDDGGRKTQYF. CDR3 DNA sequence: TGTGCCAGCAGCGACGACGGGGGAAGGAAGACCCAGTACTTC.

The rearrangement uses TRBV5-1 and TRBJ2-3, with a tentative D call TRBD2 (5 bases). The V end was cut by 0 bases, the J end by 1 base, with 9 bases between. The germline gives CDR1 SGHRS, CDR2 YFSETQ. The CDR3 runs to 15 residues. The CDR3 DNA is TGCGCCAGCAGCTTGGTGCTAGCTGGCACAGATACGCAGTATTTT. Protein: CASSLVLAGTDTQYF.

The chain couples TRBV6-5 to TRBJ1-3, with a tentative D call TRBD1 (6 bases). This CDR3 is built from 15 residues. The V end lost 3 bases, the J end lost 0 bases, and 9 bases lay between the germline ends. CDR1 is MNHEY and CDR2 is SVGAGI in the germline V gene. The CDR3 region is CASSYDRSSGNTIYF. The CDR3 DNA reads TGTGCCAGCAGTTATGACAGGTCCTCTGGAAACACCATATATTTT.

The genes are TRBV30 and TRBJ1-2; D is unclear. The V end lost 3 bases, the J end lost 4 bases, and 12 bases lay between the germline ends. The germline V gene has CDR1 GTSNPN and CDR2 SVGIG (reference sequence). This CDR3 spans 13 amino acids. CDR3 bases: TGTGCCTGGAGACCCCTTACTGGCTATGGCTACACCTTC. Translated: CAWRPLTGYGYTF.

At least ten counts were recorded for this clone. CDR3 sequence reads: CASTPGTGNYEQYF. For the CDR3, the DNA is TGTGCCAGTACCCCCGGGACAGGGAACTACGAGCAGTACTTC. The rearrangement joins TRBV19 to TRBJ2-7; 9 nucleotides line up with TRBD1. After removal of 7 bases from V and 3 bases from J, the junction contained 7 bases not matched to a gene. The CDR3 spans 14 residues. Germline assignment: CDR1 LNHDA and CDR2 SQIVND (reference sequence).

CDR3 DNA: TGTGCCTGGAGTGTACAAGCAGGGGGTACCGGGGAGCTGTTTTTT. It codes for CAWSVQAGGTGELFF. The rearrangement links TRBV30 to TRBJ2-2; TRBD1 matches 7 bases. This CDR3 has 15 residues. V gave up 0 bases and J gave up 5 bases; unmatched junction bases: 6. From germline, CDR1 is GTSNPN and CDR2 SVGIG (reference sequence).

This clone was recorded once. This sequence joins TRBV5-6 and TRBJ1-1; no clear D gene. V gave up 0 bases and J gave up 8 bases, with 8 bases separating them. Germline V gene sequence: CDR1 SGHDT, CDR2 YYEEEE. The CDR3 spans 12 residues. The CDR3 is CASSLGRAEAFF. CDR3 coding DNA: TGTGCCAGCAGCTTGGGTCGAGCCGAAGCTTTCTTT.

This chain connects TRBV25-1 to TRBJ1-1, with TRBD1 matching 7 bases. The CDR3 has 13 residues. V was pared by 5 bases and J by 3 bases, with 3 bases of the junction left unmatched. From germline, CDR1 is MGHDK and CDR2 SYGVNS. CDR3 DNA: TGTGCCAGCAGTAACACAGGGGACACTGAAGCTTTCTTT. Amino acid sequence: CASSNTGDTEAFF.

The rearrangement joins TRBV3-1 (or the pseudogene TRBV3-2) to TRBJ2-3; D possibly corresponds to TRBD2 (6 bases). V was pared by 3 bases and J by 4 bases, with 17 bases between. This CDR3 has 16 residues. Germline assignment: CDR1 LGHDT and CDR2 YNNKEL (reference sequence). CDR3 nucleotides: TGTGCCAGCAGCCACGAAGCGGGTGTAGTTTCAGATACGCAGTATTTT. It encodes CASSHEAGVVSDTQYF.

This chain uses TRBV9 with TRBJ1-2; 10 positions match TRBD1. The CDR3 consists of 20 residues. With 7 bases clipped from V and 7 bases from J, the junction kept 28 bases outside the gene matches. Looked up from germline, CDR1 is SGDLS and CDR2 is YYNGEE. CDR3 loop: CASGRRTGTGVGTGRSGYTF. CDR3 bases: TGTGCCAGCGGCCGCAGAACCGGGACAGGGGTCGGTACAGGTCGGAGTGGCTACACCTTC.

This chain connects TRBV28 to TRBJ2-7, with 9 bases identical to TRBD1. The V segment lost 0 bases and the J segment 1 base; nucleotides outside the gene matches: 7. This CDR3 is 17 amino acids long. Germline CDR1 is MDHEN and CDR2 is SYDVKM. CDR3 sequence: CASSLWSGTGRSYEQYF. The CDR3 DNA sequence: TGTGCCAGCAGTTTATGGTCGGGGACAGGGAGGTCCTACGAGCAGTACTTC.

The V call is TRBV24-1, the J call TRBJ1-1; 8 bases match TRBD1. CDR3 length equals 13 residues. The germline CDR1 and CDR2 sequences are KGHDR and SFDVKD. With V trimmed by 7 bases and J by 3 bases, 3 bases remained unmatched. CDR3 residues: CATRQGGDTEAFF. The CDR3 bases are TGTGCCACCAGACAGGGGGGCGACACTGAAGCTTTCTTT.

V is TRBV3-1 (or the pseudogene TRBV3-2) and J is TRBJ2-3; 9 bases match TRBD1. The CDR3 has 15 residues. The V and J ends lost 1 base and 4 bases, in that order; junction bases with no gene match: 3. Germline V lookup: CDR1 LGHDT, CDR2 YNNKEL (reference sequence). CDR3 sequence (DNA): TGTGCCAGCAGCCAAGCGGACAGGGGACCAGATACGCAGTATTTT. Protein sequence: CASSQADRGPDTQYF.

The chain has TRBV27 and TRBJ2-1; D is possibly TRBD2 (7 bases). The CDR3 consists of 15 residues. V lost 6 bases to trimming and J lost 7 bases, with 19 bases between them. Germline V gives CDR1 MNHEY, CDR2 SMNVEV (reference sequence). For the CDR3, the DNA is TGTGCCAGCAGACCGGTCGAGGGGGGGCGAAATGAGCAGTTCTTC. Protein product: CASRPVEGGRNEQFF.

The genes are TRBV2 and TRBJ2-7, with a weak D call TRBD1 (5 bases). The V and J ends lost 8 bases and 0 bases respectively, with 11 bases between them. This CDR3 region has 13 residues. The germline V gene encodes CDR1 SNHLY and CDR2 FYNNEI. In DNA, the CDR3 is TGTGCCAGCGACAGACAGAGCTCCTACGAGCAGTACTTC. This sequence encodes CASDRQSSYEQYF.

This clone has more than one count but fewer than ten. This chain uses TRBV6-6 with TRBJ1-6, with D perhaps matching TRBD1 (6 bases). Trimming shortened V by 5 bases and J by 7 bases, and 27 bases separated the two germline ends. This CDR3 is built from 19 residues. Germline V gene data show CDR1 as MNHNY and CDR2 as SVGAGI (reference sequence). CDR3 protein: CASSPKGVSGGALNSPLHF. The CDR3 DNA reads TGTGCCAGCAGTCCGAAAGGGGTGTCGGGGGGCGCTTTGAATTCACCCCTCCACTTT.

This clone has just one count. The rearrangement links TRBV7-9 to TRBJ1-1; D possibly corresponds to TRBD1 (5 bases). The ends were cut back, 6 bases at V and 0 bases at J, with 11 bases in the middle. Germline V gene sequence: CDR1 SEHNR, CDR2 FQNEAQ (reference sequence). CDR3 size: 14 residues. In DNA form, the CDR3 reads TGTGCCAGCAGAGCAGGAGGGGTGAACACTGAAGCTTTCTTT. Translated: CASRAGGVNTEAFF.

V gene TRBV7-2 combines with J gene TRBJ2-1, with 9 bases matching TRBD2. This CDR3 is 16 amino acids long. Germline V gives CDR1 SGHTA, CDR2 FQGNSA. V dropped 7 bases and J dropped 7; count of bases not matched to a gene: 14. The CDR3 loop is CASTLRRAGGANEQFF. The CDR3 bases are TGTGCCAGCACCCTACGTCGTGCGGGGGGGGCGAATGAGCAGTTCTTC.

The V call is TRBV5-5, the J call TRBJ1-2, with D maybe TRBD1 (5 bases). Trimming shortened V by 3 bases and J by 4 bases, and 19 bases separated the two germline ends. CDR1 is SGHKS, CDR2 YYEKEE, per germline (reference sequence). The CDR3 has 16 residues. The DNA of the CDR3 is TGTGCCAGCAGCTCTTGGAGCGCCAGGGTCCGCTATGGCTACACCTTC. Amino acid sequence: CASSSWSARVRYGYTF.

The CDR3 nucleotides are TGTGCCAGCACCCAGACAGGGGTGGGTACTGAAGCTTTCTTT. Amino acids: CASTQTGVGTEAFF. The chain joins TRBV6-6 to TRBJ1-1; 8 bases are a match to TRBD1. CDR3 size: 14 residues. CDR1 MNHNY and CDR2 SVGAGI come from the germline V gene (reference sequence). J lost 5 bases, V lost 7 bases, and 9 bases had no gene match.

The chain has TRBV4-3 and TRBJ2-3; D remains ambiguous. The V end lost 0 bases, the J end lost 3 bases, and 10 bases lay between the germline ends. The CDR3 is 15 amino acids. CDR1 and CDR2 from the germline V gene are LGHNA and YSLEER. CDR3 in DNA: TGCGCCAGCAGCCAAGATCAAGTCGGGACAGATACGCAGTATTTT. This translates into CASSQDQVGTDTQYF.

The rearrangement joins TRBV11-2 to TRBJ2-3, with a weak D call TRBD2 (7 bases). This CDR3 contains 20 residues. From germline, CDR1 is SGHAT and CDR2 FQNNGV. Trimming stripped 0 bases from V and 3 bases from J, with 25 bases between. The CDR3 loop is CASSLEFGRGSSGGTDTQYF. The DNA of the CDR3 is TGTGCCAGCAGCTTAGAATTCGGCAGGGGTTCATCGGGGGGAACAGATACGCAGTATTTT.

This chain links TRBV7-8 with TRBJ2-4; no clear D. This CDR3 spans 16 amino acids. With 1 base removed from V and 0 bases from J, the gap between germline ends came to 10 bases. Germline V lookup: CDR1 SGHVS, CDR2 FQNEAQ. The CDR3 DNA sequence: TGTGCCAGCAGCTTAGGGTCGACTCTAGCCAAAAACATTCAGTACTTC. Amino acids: CASSLGSTLAKNIQYF.

The chain employs TRBV19 and TRBJ1-4; D might be TRBD1 (6 bases). Germline V CDR1 and CDR2: LNHDA, SQIVND (reference sequence). The CDR3 loop spans 15 amino acids. V was pared by 7 bases and J by 4 bases, with 16 bases between. CDR3 coding DNA: TGTGCCAGTACTCCCCGGGGGGCCGGTAATGAAAAACTGTTTTTT. Amino acid sequence: CASTPRGAGNEKLFF.